This T cell receptor beta chain is from a study of Graves' ophthalmopathy and Graves' hyperthyroidism. RNA transcripts were the source from which TCR beta CDR3 regions were amplified. HTBI primers were employed in first-round RT-PCR, then a second-round multiplex PCR followed. TCRdb reprocessed the multiplex PCR reads via MiXCR and lists one record per CDR3 protein. This sample has about 200,000 distinct CDR3 sequences; 25% to 30% occur once, and the top ten carry approximately 8.6%. V was clipped by 7 bases and J by 4 bases, with 13 bases between them. The length of the CDR3 is 14 residues. Germline V lookup: CDR1 MNHNS, CDR2 SASEGT.

This receptor was taken from a man in his fifties or sixties with Graves' ophthalmopathy. The source material was peripheral blood. The chain uses TRBV6-1 and TRBJ2-2; a weak D match, TRBD1 (5 bases). The CDR3 DNA follows: TGTGCCAGCACCACAGGACACGTCACCGGGGAGCTGTTTTTT. This codes for CASTTGHVTGELFF.